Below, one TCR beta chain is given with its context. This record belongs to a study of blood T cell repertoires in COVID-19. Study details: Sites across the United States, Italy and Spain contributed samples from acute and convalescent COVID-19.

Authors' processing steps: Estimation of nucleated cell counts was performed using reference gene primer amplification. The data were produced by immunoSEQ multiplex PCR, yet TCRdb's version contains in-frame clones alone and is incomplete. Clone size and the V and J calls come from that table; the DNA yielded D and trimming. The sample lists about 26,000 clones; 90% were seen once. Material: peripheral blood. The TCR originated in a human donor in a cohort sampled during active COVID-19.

Here the CDR3 reads CASSLSSYEQYF. CDR3 nucleotides: TGTGCCAGCAGCTTAAGTAGTTACGAGCAGTACTTC. The chain links TRBV7-8 to TRBJ2-7; D gene unclear. Trimming removed 2 bases at V and 4 bases at J, with 6 bases between. Per the germline V gene, CDR1 is SGHVS and CDR2 is FQNEAQ. The CDR3 spans 12 residues.